Sequencing of this TCR beta chain was carried out in a study of T-cell memory formation after mild COVID-19. This clonotype was detected only a few times. Antigen: not known. TCRdb called the 5' RACE reads again in MiXCR, with one record for every CDR3 protein. The table lists under 650,000 distinct CDR3 sequences, about a sixth of them singletons, with more than 10% in the top ten. Overall study results and limits: SARS-CoV-2 specificity of second-wave clones peaking day 37 was unconfirmed.

The CDR3 is 12 amino acids. Germline V lookup: CDR1 PRHDT, CDR2 FYEKMQ (reference sequence). Losses at the gene ends were 8 bases for V and 0 bases for J; bases not matched to a gene: 1. The sequenced sample consisted of PBMCs or a T cell subset sorted from them (not recorded which). The V and J genes are TRBV13 and TRBJ2-7, with 7 bases identical to TRBD1. The sequence came from an adult woman who had mild COVID-19 (a few samples of this study predate the infection). Cell type and time point are not known. The CDR3 is CASGTASYEQYF. For the CDR3, the DNA is TGTGCCAGCGGGACAGCCTCCTACGAGCAGTACTTC.